The clone carrying this T cell receptor (beta chain) was recorded a few times. TCRdb used MiXCR to reprocess the RT-PCR reads, holding one entry per CDR3 protein. This sample has about 200,000 distinct CDR3 sequences, with around 41% found just once. The sample is drawn from a study of patients and donors after allogeneic stem cell transplantation. Germline assignment: CDR1 SGHTA and CDR2 FQGNSA. Trimming took off 2 bases at V and 9 bases at J, with 17 bases between the two ends. This CDR3 comprises 15 residues. The V gene is TRBV7-2, the J gene TRBJ1-5; the D is unclear. This TCR came from a human donor who was either an allogeneic HSCT recipient or a stem cell or donor lymphocyte infusion donor (not recorded which). It is not recorded whose cells these are; they may come from a transplant donor. The specimen was blood, either unsorted or a sorted T cell fraction (not recorded which). The CDR3, as DNA: TGTGCCAGCAGCTTAAAGGCCCTCTCTGCCACGCCCCAGCATTTT. Amino acid sequence: CASSLKALSATPQHF.